These 27 T cell receptor beta chains share one sample of origin, sequenced in a study of blood T cell repertoires in COVID-19. Sequencing used immunoSEQ multiplex PCR; TCRdb keeps in-frame clones, though not all of them. The top ten clones hold around 4% of a sample with some 87,000 clones, about 90% of them seen once. The sample was peripheral blood. The receptors originated from a human donor with COVID-19, enrolled during active disease. The donor label of this sample is uncertain.

The chain recombines TRBV10-1 with TRBJ1-1; possible D gene TRBD1, 5 bases. Trimming removed 4 bases at V and 0 bases at J, with 6 bases between. The CDR3 runs 13 residues. Germline V gives CDR1 WNHNN, CDR2 SYGVQD (reference sequence). CDR3 sequence reads: CASSGQLNTEAFF. The CDR3 region has the DNA TGCGCCAGCAGTGGACAGCTGAACACTGAAGCTTTCTTT.

A single count supports this clone. This rearrangement joins TRBV2 to TRBJ1-1; D possibly corresponds to TRBD1 (5 bases). Germline V gene sequence: CDR1 SNHLY, CDR2 FYNNEI. The CDR3 sequence is 15 residues long. Trimming cost V 5 bases and J 5 bases, with 18 bases left between them. CDR3 sequence reads: CASSPLRGAGTEAFF. In nucleotides, the CDR3 is TGTGCCAGCAGTCCCCTAAGAGGGGCGGGGACTGAAGCTTTCTTT.

This chain joins TRBV27 and TRBJ1-5, with D tentatively TRBD1 (5 bases). This CDR3 is built from 14 residues. The germline CDR1 and CDR2 sequences are MNHEY and SMNVEV (reference sequence). V lost 5 bases, J lost 3 bases, and 11 bases lay in between. This chain's CDR3 is CASSAQGINQPQHF. The CDR3 bases are TGTGCCAGCAGTGCGCAGGGAATCAATCAGCCCCAGCATTTT.

This clone has just a few counts. The chain employs TRBV19 and TRBJ1-6; 10 nucleotides match TRBD1. This CDR3 comprises 13 residues. In germline, CDR1 is LNHDA, CDR2 SQIVND (reference sequence). The V and J ends lost 6 bases and 12 bases, in that order; junction bases with no gene match: 5. CDR3 residues: CASSPGTGEPLHF. Written as DNA, the CDR3 is TGTGCCAGTAGCCCCGGGACAGGGGAACCCCTCCACTTT.

The J gene is TRBJ1-1, the V gene TRBV5-4, with TRBD1 matching over 10 bases. The CDR3 loop spans 15 amino acids. J was trimmed by 0 bases and V by 4 bases; bases with no gene match: 3. Looked up from germline, CDR1 is SGHNT and CDR2 is YYREEE (reference sequence). CDR3: CASSRGQGMNTEAFF. CDR3 DNA sequence: TGTGCCAGCAGCAGGGGACAGGGGATGAACACTGAAGCTTTCTTT.

This clone was recorded only once. The J gene is TRBJ1-2, the V gene TRBV6-5; tentative D call: TRBD1 (5 bases). Deletions cut 8 bases from V and 3 bases from J, with 16 bases between. CDR1 MNHEY and CDR2 SVGAGI come from the germline V gene. CDR3 size: 14 residues. CDR3 nucleotide sequence: TGTGCCAGCGCGCTATCCCGGGGGTACTATGGCTACACCTTC. It encodes CASALSRGYYGYTF.

The J gene is TRBJ2-1, the V gene TRBV7-3; 9 nucleotides match TRBD2. V was pared by 5 bases and J by 4 bases, with 6 bases of the junction left unmatched. The CDR3 contains 15 residues. Looked up from germline, CDR1 is SGHTA and CDR2 is FQGTGA. The CDR3 DNA is TGTGCCAGCAGCAAAGCGGGGGGACAGTACAATGAGCAGTTCTTC. Amino acids: CASSKAGGQYNEQFF.

The CDR3 nucleotides are TGTGCCAGCAGTAGCCTTAGCCTTAGCACAGATACGCAGTATTTT. This sequence encodes CASSSLSLSTDTQYF. This sequence joins TRBV2 and TRBJ2-3; D not certain. The CDR3 has 15 residues. Germline assignment: CDR1 SNHLY and CDR2 FYNNEI. V was cut by 5 bases and J by 0 bases, with 12 bases left in between.

The J gene is TRBJ1-2, the V gene TRBV27; D ambiguous. The length of the CDR3 is 13 residues. Looked up from germline, CDR1 is MNHEY and CDR2 is SMNVEV (reference sequence). V gave up 2 bases and J gave up 8 bases, with 12 bases separating them. CDR3 nucleotide sequence: TGTGCCAGCAGTTTACTGGGAGATTGGGGCTACACCTTC. Amino acids: CASSLLGDWGYTF.

This rearrangement joins TRBV5-3 to TRBJ1-5; weak D call: TRBD1 (6 bases). TRBV5-3 is an open reading frame whose function is uncertain. The CDR3 consists of 15 residues. V was shortened by 0 bases and J by 2 bases, with 9 bases between the two germline ends. DNA for the CDR3: TGTGCCAGAAGCTTGGCAGGGGACGGCAATCAGCCCCAGCATTTT. It yields the protein CARSLAGDGNQPQHF.

The V gene is TRBV4-1, the J gene TRBJ1-2, with a tentative D call TRBD1 (6 bases). The germline V and J ends were trimmed by 0 bases and 3 bases, with 14 bases remaining between them. The CDR3 runs 16 residues. Germline V gives CDR1 MGHRA, CDR2 YSYEKL. The CDR3 nucleotides are TGCGCCAGCAGCCAAGATAGGGGGGGGAGGCACTATGGCTACACCTTC. This gives the protein CASSQDRGGRHYGYTF.

This rearrangement joins TRBV2 to TRBJ2-3, with D tentatively TRBD1 (6 bases). Trimming shortened V by 2 bases and J by 5 bases, and 8 bases separated the two germline ends. The CDR3 is 13 residues long. Germline-derived CDR1 and CDR2 are SNHLY and FYNNEI. The CDR3 sequence is CASSEQGRDTQYF. Here the CDR3 DNA reads TGTGCCAGCAGTGAACAGGGGAGAGATACGCAGTATTTT.

CDR3 region: CASSMRGIGYTF. The CDR3 bases are TGTGCCAGTAGTATGAGAGGGATCGGCTACACCTTC. The chain is built from TRBV19 and TRBJ1-2; D is uncertain. With 3 bases removed from V and 8 bases from J, the gap between germline ends came to 10 bases. This CDR3 region has 12 residues. Germline CDR1 LNHDA, CDR2 SQIVND (reference sequence).

The V and J genes are TRBV11-2 and TRBJ2-7, with 10 bases aligning to TRBD1. This CDR3 region has 15 residues. CDR1 and CDR2 from the germline V gene are SGHAT and FQNNGV. The trim removed 5 bases at V and 5 bases at J, leaving 9 bases unmatched. The CDR3 reads CASSRYRDRGHEQYF. The CDR3 DNA sequence: TGTGCCAGCAGCAGGTACCGGGACAGGGGCCACGAGCAGTACTTC.

The CDR3 protein is CASREGTTYEQYF. The CDR3 bases are TGTGCCAGCAGGGAGGGGACGACCTACGAGCAGTACTTC. The chain is built from TRBV12-3 or TRBV12-4 and TRBJ2-7, with D possibly TRBD2 on 6 matching bases. Trimming stripped 6 bases from V and 2 bases from J, with 11 bases between. The CDR3 runs to 13 residues.

The V gene is TRBV29-1, the J gene TRBJ1-3, with D hard to call. The CDR3 loop spans 13 amino acids. Germline V gene data show CDR1 as SQVTM and CDR2 as ANQGSEA. V shed 4 bases and J shed 2 bases, with 9 bases lying between them. The CDR3 region has the DNA TGCAGCGTTGGGATCGGAGCTGGAAACACCATATATTTT. Protein: CSVGIGAGNTIYF.

The J gene is TRBJ1-1, the V gene TRBV10-3; the D is unclear. Trimming removed 7 bases from V and 3 bases from J, with 21 bases in between. Germline-derived CDR1 and CDR2 are ENHRY and SYGVKD. There are 16 residues in the CDR3. CDR3 protein: CAIKSNFGSGDTEAFF. CDR3 sequence (DNA): TGTGCCATCAAATCCAACTTCGGCTCGGGAGACACTGAAGCTTTCTTT.

The J gene is TRBJ1-1, the V gene TRBV9; D gene uncertain. This CDR3 has 15 amino acids. Deletions cut 2 bases from V and 0 bases from J, with 11 bases between. Germline CDR1 reads SGDLS; CDR2 reads YYNGEE. CDR3 sequence: CASSVGWSLNTEAFF. In nucleotides, the CDR3 is TGTGCCAGCAGCGTCGGTTGGTCCCTGAACACTGAAGCTTTCTTT.

This clone occurred once. This rearrangement joins TRBV19 to TRBJ1-2; TRBD1 is a possible D gene (5 bases). Trimming pared 7 bases from V and 2 bases from J, leaving 17 bases between. Per the germline V gene, CDR1 is LNHDA and CDR2 is SQIVND (reference sequence). The CDR3 has 15 amino acids. The CDR3 region is CASTLGGISNYGYTF. CDR3 in DNA: TGTGCCAGTACCTTGGGGGGTATTTCCAACTATGGCTACACCTTC.

The rearrangement links TRBV7-9 to TRBJ2-1; TRBD1 might be the D (6 bases). The V end was cut by 3 bases, the J end by 10 bases, with 10 bases between. The CDR3 is 12 amino acids. The germline V gene has CDR1 SEHNR and CDR2 FQNEAQ (reference sequence). In DNA, the CDR3 is TGTGCCAGCAGCTTGGACAGTGAGGAGCAGTTCTTC. Translating it yields CASSLDSEEQFF.

The chain employs TRBV4-1 and TRBJ1-5; TRBD1 might be the D (5 bases). Trimming pared 0 bases from V and 7 bases from J, leaving 10 bases between. CDR1 is MGHRA, CDR2 YSYEKL, per germline. The CDR3 is 14 residues long. CDR3 bases: TGCGCCAGCAGCCAAGAGGGTCAGGGACAGCCCCAGCATTTT. Amino acids: CASSQEGQGQPQHF.

This chain connects TRBV6-5 to TRBJ1-2, with 11 bases that match TRBD1. The germline V gene encodes CDR1 MNHEY and CDR2 SVGAGI. The junction had 9 bases not matched to a gene; V was cut back by 10 bases and J by 8 bases. CDR3 length equals 13 residues. CDR3 bases: TGTGCCACTCATCCGGGACAGGGGGAAGGCTACACCTTC. It translates to CATHPGQGEGYTF.

The V call is TRBV5-1, the J call TRBJ2-3, with D possibly matching TRBD2 (6 bases). V lost 4 bases, J lost 6 bases, and 18 bases lay in between. Germline CDR1 and CDR2: SGHRS and YFSETQ. CDR3 length equals 15 residues. The CDR3 is CASSPPSSGGDTQYF. In DNA, the CDR3 is TGCGCCAGCAGCCCCCCGAGTAGCGGCGGGGATACGCAGTATTTT.

The CDR3 bases are TGCGCCAGCAGCTCGGGGGGAACTTACACCGGGGAGCTGTTTTTT. This encodes CASSSGGTYTGELFF. The chain links TRBV5-1 to TRBJ2-2, with 7 positions matching TRBD2. Per germline, CDR1 SGHRS and CDR2 YFSETQ. The CDR3 runs to 15 residues. The V segment lost 3 bases and the J segment 3 bases; nucleotides outside the gene matches: 5.

This clone occurred once. The rearrangement uses TRBV10-1 and TRBJ2-1, with no clear D. The CDR3 covers 15 residues. V lost 3 bases to trimming and J lost 7 bases, with 16 bases between them. Germline V gene data show CDR1 as WNHNN and CDR2 as SYGVQD (reference sequence). CDR3 in DNA: TGCGCCAGCAGTGACAACCTAGAACTCGGTAATGAGCAGTTCTTC. Protein: CASSDNLELGNEQFF.

The CDR3 loop reads CASSSGQGTEKLFF. The CDR3 DNA reads TGTGCCAGCAGTTCGGGACAGGGGACGGAAAAACTGTTTTTT. This chain links TRBV28 with TRBJ1-4, with 10 bases that match TRBD1. There are 14 residues in the CDR3. In germline, CDR1 is MDHEN, CDR2 SYDVKM. V was clipped by 4 bases and J by 8 bases; unmatched bases: 4.

The rearrangement joins TRBV5-1 to TRBJ2-1; 9 bases line up with TRBD2. Germline V gene sequence: CDR1 SGHRS, CDR2 YFSETQ. Trimming at V came to 3 bases and at J to 7 bases, leaving 14 bases not matched to a gene. The CDR3 spans 17 residues. For the CDR3, the DNA is TGCGCCAGCAGCTACACCGTCCCGGGACTAGCACCAAATGAGCAGTTCTTC. It translates to CASSYTVPGLAPNEQFF.